One and the same sample provided the 28 T cell receptor beta chains below, sequenced in a study of identical twins (dated by TCRdb to 2016 to 2018). Library prep was done by 5' RACE. Sequencing was performed on an Illumina HiSeq 2000. The public sequencing data were trimmed at Q25 with fastp and processed into clonotypes with MiXCR by TCRdb, which kept only in-frame beta chains. CDR3 protein sequences are deduplicated, and each keeps its most common genes and DNA. This sample lists 350,000 to 400,000 distinct CDR3 sequences; roughly 9% were detected once. Around 8.6% of the sample is taken by the ten largest. The sample taken for sequencing was naive T cells sorted from blood. Reading the label with the study, this specimen's cell subset or site is: cells isolated with a human naive T-cell isolation kit. Every receptor here comes from a woman between 50 and 59 years old in good health.

This sequence joins TRBV27 and TRBJ1-2; D call uncertain. This CDR3 comprises 16 residues. Trimming shortened V by 4 bases and J by 2 bases, and 17 bases separated the two germline ends. CDR1 and CDR2 (germline): MNHEY, SMNVEV (reference sequence). The CDR3 sequence is CASSSLNPGGNYGYTF. The CDR3, as DNA: TGTGCCAGCAGTTCCTTAAACCCCGGCGGGAACTATGGCTACACCTTC.

V usage is TRBV5-1 and J usage is TRBJ2-5; D not resolved. The CDR3 runs to 14 residues. CDR1 SGHRS and CDR2 YFSETQ come from the germline V gene. The V end lost 0 bases, the J end lost 0 bases, and 6 bases lay between the germline ends. The CDR3: CASSLVPNQETQYF. CDR3 sequence (DNA): TGCGCCAGCAGCTTGGTGCCTAACCAAGAGACCCAGTACTTC.

This clonotype came up many times. This chain joins TRBV9 and TRBJ2-3, with D perhaps matching TRBD1 (6 bases). Germline CDR1 and CDR2: SGDLS and YYNGEE. V lost 6 bases and J lost 3, with 17 bases in between. The CDR3 is made up of 15 amino acids. For the CDR3, the DNA is TGTGCCAGCATCTGGGGGCTAGAATCGACAGATACGCAGTATTTT. This gives the protein CASIWGLESTDTQYF. Full variable domain (outside the CDR3, taken from reference TRBV9 and TRBJ2-3): DSGVTQTPKHLITATGQRVTLRCSPRSGDLSVYWYQQSLDQGLQFLIQYYNGEERAKGNILERFSAQQFPDLHSELNLSSLELGDSALYFCASIWGLESTDTQYFGPGTRLTVL.

This clonotype occurred many times. The rearrangement joins TRBV7-2 to TRBJ1-4, with D unresolved. V was trimmed by 5 bases and J by 3 bases, leaving 13 bases between them. From germline, CDR1 is SGHTA and CDR2 FQGNSA. The CDR3 is 15 amino acids. The CDR3 spells CASSRLGSPNEKLFF. CDR3 DNA sequence: TGTGCCAGCAGCCGCCTAGGGAGCCCTAATGAAAAACTGTTTTTT.

This chain joins TRBV2 and TRBJ2-7, with 7 bases matching TRBD2. Per the germline V gene, CDR1 is SNHLY and CDR2 is FYNNEI. The CDR3 sequence is 14 residues long. V shed 5 bases, J shed 7 bases, and the junction held 11 bases outside the gene matches. This chain's CDR3 is CASSLLAAYAEQYF. For the CDR3, the DNA is TGTGCCAGCAGTTTGCTAGCGGCCTACGCGGAGCAGTACTTC.

Comment on this clonotype: The CDR3 ends on some other residue instead of the conserved phenylalanine or tryptophan, so this is likely a read error. This rearrangement joins TRBV9 to TRBJ2-7, with unresolved D. This CDR3 spans 13 amino acids. With 3 bases removed from V and 1 base from J, the gap between germline ends came to 8 bases. Germline V gene data show CDR1 as SGDLS and CDR2 as YYNGEE. The CDR3 protein is CASSGPGSYEQYY. In nucleotides, the CDR3 is TGTGCCAGCAGCGGCCCTGGGTCCTACGAGCAGTACTAC.

There are a few counts of this clonotype. The genes are TRBV7-8 and TRBJ1-1; D is unresolved. Germline loops: CDR1 SGHVS, CDR2 FQNEAQ. The V end was cut by 1 base, the J end by 0 bases, with 15 bases between. The CDR3 length is 17 residues. CDR3 loop: CASSLDSERTMNTEAFF. The CDR3 DNA is TGTGCCAGCAGCTTAGACTCAGAGCGTACAATGAACACTGAAGCTTTCTTT.

DNA for the CDR3: TGTGCCAGCAGGCCGACAGGGTCCGGGGCCACTGAAGCTTTCTTT. Translating gives CASRPTGSGATEAFF. The chain joins TRBV4-2 to TRBJ1-1; the match to TRBD1 covers 7 bases. Germline V CDR1 and CDR2: LGHNA, YNFKEQ. V lost 6 bases to trimming and J lost 4 bases; unmatched junction nucleotides: 11. The CDR3 spans 15 residues.

The gene calls are TRBV7-9 and TRBJ2-5, with TRBD2 matching over 8 bases. The J segment lost 5 bases and the V segment lost 1 base, leaving 9 bases of the junction unmatched. CDR1 and CDR2 (germline): SEHNR, FQNEAQ (reference sequence). The CDR3 loop spans 16 amino acids. CDR3 loop: CASSLVRAGDGETQYF. CDR3 DNA: TGTGCCAGCAGCTTAGTTCGAGCGGGAGATGGGGAGACCCAGTACTTC.

This clonotype was seen repeatedly, ten times or more. CDR3 loop: CASSRTDEKLFF. The CDR3 DNA follows: TGTGCCAGCAGTCGGACGGATGAAAAACTGTTTTTT. This chain connects TRBV12-3 or TRBV12-4 to TRBJ1-4; the D is unclear. The V end was cut by 5 bases, the J end by 6 bases, with 7 bases between. This CDR3 comprises 12 residues.

This clonotype was observed a handful of times. At one end, the junction sequence differs from germline, possibly due to a read error. V usage is TRBV20-1 and J usage is TRBJ2-7; 11 bases agree with TRBD2. The CDR3 length is 11 residues. Germline CDR1 DFQATT, CDR2 SNEGSKA (reference sequence). The CDR3 loop is CSARSTSGIVF. CDR3 in DNA: TGCAGTGCTCGTTCGACTAGCGGGATTGTTTTC.

CDR3 residues: CASIEREGFYNEQFF. Here the CDR3 DNA reads TGTGCCAGCATCGAGCGGGAGGGCTTCTACAATGAGCAGTTCTTC. The chain has TRBV7-8 and TRBJ2-1, with 10 bases fitting TRBD2. Looked up from germline, CDR1 is SGHVS and CDR2 is FQNEAQ. The V segment lost 7 bases and the J segment 3 bases; nucleotides outside the gene matches: 6. The CDR3 has 15 residues.

This clonotype has just a few counts. The chain is built from TRBV30 and TRBJ2-5; 8 nucleotides align to TRBD2. Germline-derived CDR1 and CDR2 are GTSNPN and SVGIG (reference sequence). The CDR3 is 14 residues long. V trimming: 1 base; J trimming: 5 bases; junction bases outside the gene matches: 6. CDR3 residues: CAWSGAGGVETQYF. The CDR3 DNA is TGTGCCTGGAGTGGGGCGGGGGGTGTGGAGACCCAGTACTTC.

This clonotype appeared many times. The V gene is TRBV20-1, the J gene TRBJ2-1, with TRBD1 matching 8 bases. Per the germline V gene, CDR1 is DFQATT and CDR2 is SNEGSKA (reference sequence). V lost 5 bases, J lost 2 bases, and 5 bases stayed unmatched. This CDR3 is 14 amino acids long. This CDR3 is CSAQYRGTYNEQFF. The CDR3 DNA sequence: TGCAGTGCTCAATACAGGGGGACCTACAATGAGCAGTTCTTC.

Ten or more counts support this clonotype. This chain links TRBV4-1 with TRBJ1-1; D unclear. The CDR3 runs to 16 residues. V dropped 4 bases and J dropped 5 bases, with 20 bases sitting between them. Germline V gene sequence: CDR1 MGHRA, CDR2 YSYEKL. CDR3 residues: CASSLPIVGAGTEAFF. The CDR3 DNA is TGCGCCAGCAGCCTACCAATAGTGGGTGCGGGGACTGAAGCTTTCTTT.

This clonotype came up many times. V is TRBV10-3 and J is TRBJ2-2, with TRBD1 identical over 7 bases. J gave up 6 bases and V 6 bases, and 4 bases lay outside the gene matches. The V gene's germline CDR1 is ENHRY and CDR2 SYGVKD. CDR3 length: 13 residues. CDR3 residues: CAISGQVAGELFF. The CDR3 bases are TGTGCCATCAGCGGACAGGTTGCCGGGGAGCTGTTTTTT.

This clonotype came up a few times. The chain recombines TRBV12-3 or TRBV12-4 with TRBJ1-3; D is uncertain. The length of the CDR3 is 15 residues. V lost 5 bases to trimming and J lost 2 bases, with 13 bases between them. The CDR3 DNA sequence: TGTGCCAGCAGTACCCCGAGCGGGGCTGGAAACACCATATATTTT. Residues: CASSTPSGAGNTIYF.

This clonotype appeared a few times. The chain recombines TRBV20-1 with TRBJ1-1; a weak D match, TRBD1 (5 bases). V gave up 5 bases and J gave up 1 base, with 14 bases separating them. This CDR3 comprises 14 residues. Germline V lookup: CDR1 DFQATT, CDR2 SNEGSKA (reference sequence). CDR3 nucleotide sequence: TGCAGTGCTTGGTCGGGGCACCAGAACACTGAAGCTTTCTTT. Translated, it gives CSAWSGHQNTEAFF.

The V gene is TRBV11-2, the J gene TRBJ1-2, with D possibly being TRBD1 (5 bases). CDR3 size: 13 residues. With 4 bases removed from V and 4 bases from J, the gap between germline ends came to 10 bases. Germline CDR1 reads SGHAT; CDR2 reads FQNNGV. CDR3 residues: CASSSRQSYGYTF. The CDR3 DNA reads TGTGCCAGCAGCTCTAGACAGTCCTATGGCTACACCTTC.

The sample holds a few counts of this clonotype. The chain combines TRBV7-2 with TRBJ1-6, with a possible D match to TRBD1 (6 bases). The CDR3 runs to 13 residues. V lost 4 bases and J lost 8, with 9 bases in between. Germline CDR1 is SGHTA and CDR2 is FQGNSA. The CDR3 DNA sequence: TGTGCCAGCAGCTCCAGGGGAGATTCACCCCTCCACTTT. It is translated as CASSSRGDSPLHF.

This clonotype was seen more than once but under ten times. The chain links TRBV29-1 to TRBJ2-2, with D perhaps being TRBD1 or TRBD2 (5 bases each). Germline V gives CDR1 SQVTM, CDR2 ANQGSEA. The CDR3 runs to 19 residues. V lost 5 bases, J lost 3 bases, and 28 bases lay in between. DNA of the CDR3: TGCAGCGTTATCAAAGGGACGGAAAGAGCCCCCTTTCACACCGGGGAGCTGTTTTTT. Translated, it gives CSVIKGTERAPFHTGELFF.

The rearrangement joins TRBV12-3 or TRBV12-4 to TRBJ2-7; D is uncertain. CDR3 length: 12 amino acids. Trimming removed 4 bases from V and 4 bases from J, with 8 bases in between. The chain's CDR3 is CASSYTAYEQYF. The CDR3 nucleotides are TGTGCCAGCAGTTATACGGCATACGAGCAGTACTTC.

In the case of this clonotype: The germline gene is not matched at one end of the junction; a read error may be the cause. The rearrangement uses TRBV14 and TRBJ2-7, with a tentative D call TRBD1 (6 bases). The CDR3 contains 13 residues. Germline-derived CDR1 and CDR2 are SGHDN and FVKESK. Here the CDR3 reads CASSRGQTYEQDF. The CDR3 DNA reads TGTGCCAGCAGCCGTGGACAGACTTACGAGCAGGACTTC.

This clonotype was found many times. V usage is TRBV4-1 and J usage is TRBJ2-1; 8 bases are shared with TRBD2. Germline V gene lookup returns CDR1 MGHRA and CDR2 YSYEKL. V trimming: 2 bases; J trimming: 2 bases; junction bases outside the gene matches: 2. The CDR3 runs to 15 residues. In nucleotides, the CDR3 is TGCGCCAGCAGCCAAACTAGCGGTACCTACAATGAGCAGTTCTTC. Protein sequence: CASSQTSGTYNEQFF.

This clonotype was counted a few times. The chain recombines TRBV12-3 or TRBV12-4 with TRBJ1-5; no clear D. The CDR3 consists of 15 residues. Between the trimmed V and J ends, which lost 7 bases and 0 bases, there was a span of 13 bases. The CDR3 protein is CASTSRSGSNQPQHF. The DNA for the CDR3 is TGTGCCAGCACCTCTAGAAGTGGTAGCAATCAGCCCCAGCATTTT.

J is TRBJ2-5 and V is TRBV7-6, with D uncertain. The V end was cut by 5 bases, the J end by 3 bases, with 10 bases between. The CDR3 sequence is 13 residues long. Per the germline V gene, CDR1 is SGHVS and CDR2 is FNYEAQ. The CDR3 bases are TGTGCCAGCAGCCTGACGGAAAAAGAGACCCAGTACTTC. The encoded protein is CASSLTEKETQYF.

This clonotype was observed at least ten times. This chain joins TRBV27 and TRBJ2-1, with D uncertain. V was clipped by 4 bases and J by 0 bases, with 10 bases between them. Germline CDR1 reads MNHEY; CDR2 reads SMNVEV (reference sequence). The CDR3 is 15 amino acids. The CDR3 here is CASSSTWLSYNEQFF. CDR3 bases: TGTGCCAGCAGTTCTACATGGCTCTCCTACAATGAGCAGTTCTTC.

The chain is built from TRBV12-3 or TRBV12-4 and TRBJ1-5; TRBD1 matches at 9 bases. The ends lost 4 bases at V and 5 bases at J; junction bases unmatched: 3. This CDR3 is 14 amino acids long. The CDR3 spells CASSSTGGYQPQHF. In nucleotides, the CDR3 is TGTGCCAGCAGTTCGACAGGGGGTTATCAGCCCCAGCATTTT.